The T cell receptor beta chain described here comes from a study of blood T cell repertoires in COVID-19. The participants were between roughly 18 and 100 years old and came from roughly 25 US areas. In Cohort 3, a recovered donor had either two negative PCRs, clearance, or symptom resolution. Here immunoSEQ multiplex PCR was the method, and the copy in TCRdb shows in-frame clones only, minus some. The table has some 510,000 clones, around 89% seen once. The sample taken for sequencing was PBMCs or T cells enriched from blood (not recorded which). The receptor was isolated from a woman aged 40 to 50 who had recovered from COVID-19.

CDR3 in DNA: TGTGCCAGCAGTGAACCCGGACAGGGGAGAGTAGGCTACACCTTC. This encodes CASSEPGQGRVGYTF. The chain recombines TRBV6-1 with TRBJ1-2; 9 bases agree with TRBD1. The J segment lost 8 bases and the V segment lost 2 bases, leaving 9 bases of the junction unmatched. CDR1 is MNHNS, CDR2 SASEGT, per germline. The CDR3 totals 15 residues.